This TCR beta chain was sequenced during a study of blood T cells in healthy people across ages (dated by TCRdb to 2015 to 2017). Study-wide context: In model experiments, template switching captured about one uniquely barcoded TCR beta cDNA molecule for every two T cells. The study measured age-related changes in TCR beta repertoire diversity using deep sequencing normalized with unique cDNA molecular identifiers. Four age groups were formed from the donors: young (average approximately 15 years), middle-aged (approximately 39), aged (62) and long-lived (about 75). Donors of different ages were randomly distributed across sequencing lanes to avoid experimental bias. Using the same blood draw, the study looked at two additional independent replicas of 1 million unique cDNA reads for two donors, one aged 18 to 30 and the other aged 80 or older.

For this clonotype: Its specific antigen is unknown. One base away there is no much larger clone; base qualities are not given.

Donors were about 36 systemically healthy Caucasian individuals from Russia aged roughly 6 to 95 years. Each donor gave approximately 9.3 milliliters of peripheral blood, collected into EDTA-treated Vacutainer tubes. Ficoll-Paque density-gradient centrifugation was used to isolate PBMCs, with at least 7 million obtained per sample. Trizol reagent was used to extract total RNA from the PBMCs, yielding at least 5.5 micrograms per sample. For every donor, an aliquot of PBMCs went through flow cytometry to measure the percentages of naive CD45RAhigh/CD27high T cells. CDR1 is given as LGHNT and CDR2 as FRNRAP, both from the germline V gene. Its CDR3 holds 11 amino acids, cysteine through phenylalanine. Solely the CDR3 DNA is kept, with 33 bases framed from the first base. Libraries were made using 5' RACE. Sequenced using an Illumina HiSeq 2500. A second PCR of roughly 6 to 11 cycles was run with a J-beta primer mix and a sample-barcoded 5' primer. A unique molecular identifier was introduced onto each TCR beta cDNA molecule by a template-switch 5' adaptor carrying 12 random nucleotides. Each sample yielded at least 2.5 million CDR3-containing paired-end reads. The Mint cDNA synthesis kit, primed by a TRBC-specific oligonucleotide, was used to synthesize first-strand cDNA from all RNA. After uracil-DNA glycosylase treatment, a first 18-cycle PCR used universal primers M1SS and BC2_uni_R on all cDNA. The authors' pipeline ran thus. Each sample was normalized by randomly selecting 1 million high-quality reads, each carrying a distinct molecular identifier. Instead of being binned into consensus sequences, reads that shared molecular identifiers were thrown out. CDR3 identification, clonotype clustering and error correction used MiTCR with a Q25 quality threshold and the strictest error-elimination algorithm. A nonparametric unseen species model with Euler transformation was used to estimate lower-bound total TCR beta diversity. In-frame beta chains were kept once TCRdb had trimmed the public reads at Q25 with fastp and called clones with MiXCR. Rows matching on CDR3 protein sequence are summarized as one entry with the most common DNA and genes. The V and J calls and clone size are TCRdb's, not the authors'. In all, the sample holds about 1,400,000 distinct CDR3 sequences, and roughly 60% of those were seen once. About 6.7% of the sample goes to the ten largest clones.

Broad study findings and their caveats: Donor CMV infection status was unknown, potentially confounding age-related changes in expanded clonotypes. Compared with the aged group, the long-lived group had more naive CD4+ T cells, fewer expanded clones and increased TCR diversity, a pattern suggesting age selection. Total diversity estimates from one million sequenced T cells were considered lower bounds and underestimates. Bulk unsorted PBMC profiling prevented conclusive comparison of naive and antigen-experienced compartments. Observed TCR beta diversity per million T cells fell roughly linearly with age, and a significant reduction was already apparent by age about 36. Observed TCR beta diversity correlated strongly with the percentage of naive T cells measured by flow cytometry.

This TCR was recovered from a man aged 18 to 30 in good health. The chain joins TRBV12-5 to TRBJ2-5, with the identity of the D gene unclear. The assigned J gene may be wrong: the sequence end matches TRBJ2-7 better. Material for sequencing was blood. Read as DNA, the sequence is TGTGCTAGTGGTCTCGGGCGCGAGCAGTACTTC. Its coded protein is CASGLGREQYF.